This T cell receptor beta chain was captured in a study of T cell responses to AZD1222 COVID-19 vaccine. Study-level information: Whether given at about 4 or about 12 weeks, second doses were pooled. General study results and limits: None of the repertoires were sampled until the peak T cell response had passed.

To note about this clone: The antigen is unknown.

Clones were sequenced by immunoSEQ multiplex PCR, and TCRdb holds only the in-frame ones, with some missing. The table has roughly 100,000 clones, roughly nine tenths seen once. The V gene's germline CDR1 is KGHDR and CDR2 SFDVKD. The CDR3 loop spans 16 amino acids. V trimming: 5 bases; J trimming: 5 bases; junction bases outside the gene matches: 13. The sample was peripheral blood, taken on day 0 of AZD1222 vaccination. The clonotype originates from an adult in good health. The chain has TRBV24-1 and TRBJ2-5; 7 bases fit TRBD2. CDR3 protein: CATSVFLAEEGETQYF. Here the CDR3 DNA reads TGTGCCACCAGTGTCTTTCTAGCGGAGGAAGGGGAGACCCAGTACTTC.